The 8 T cell receptor beta chains presented below share a single source sample, sequenced in a study of blood T cell repertoires in COVID-19. Libraries were prepared by immunoSEQ multiplex PCR; TCRdb keeps only in-frame clonotypes and omits some of them. The sample includes approximately 200,000 clones, roughly 84% seen only once; the top ten take under 12%. The sample consisted of peripheral blood. These receptors were obtained from a woman older than 75 with COVID-19, enrolled during active disease.

In nucleotides, the CDR3 is TGTGCCAGCAGCAAAAAAAACCTAAAAGGACTAGCTTCAGATACGCAGTATTTT. Its protein product is CASSKKNLKGLASDTQYF. V and J are TRBV21-1 and TRBJ2-3; the listed D gene, TRBD2, was not tested against the DNA. TRBV21-1 has pseudogene status. This CDR3 region has 18 residues.

This clone is a singleton in its sample. The chain has TRBV6-5 and TRBJ1-1; D perhaps matches TRBD1 (6 bases). V was clipped by 0 bases and J by 1 base, with 12 bases between them. Looked up from germline, CDR1 is MNHEY and CDR2 is SVGAGI. This CDR3 is built from 16 residues. The CDR3 sequence is CASSYSDRYKNTEAFF. In DNA, the CDR3 is TGTGCCAGCAGTTACTCGGACAGATACAAGAACACTGAAGCTTTCTTT.

V gene TRBV7-2 combines with J gene TRBJ1-3; 8 bases are a match to TRBD1. V was pared by 6 bases and J by 4 bases, with 8 bases of the junction left unmatched. The CDR3 sequence is 15 residues long. Per the germline V gene, CDR1 is SGHTA and CDR2 is FQGNSA. CDR3 in DNA: TGTGCCAGCAGTCGTGGACAGGGACGCGGAAACACCATATATTTT. Its translation: CASSRGQGRGNTIYF.

This chain links TRBV13 with TRBJ2-1, with a tentative D call TRBD1 (6 bases). Trimming took off 4 bases at V and 9 bases at J, with 13 bases between the two ends. The germline CDR1 and CDR2 sequences are PRHDT and FYEKMQ (reference sequence). The CDR3 length is 13 residues. The CDR3 here is CASSSLRGSEQFF. Here the CDR3 DNA reads TGTGCCAGCAGCTCCCTAAGGGGGAGTGAGCAGTTCTTC.

The chain couples TRBV3-1 (or the pseudogene TRBV3-2) to TRBJ1-1; 7 positions match TRBD1. From germline, CDR1 is LGHDT and CDR2 YNNKEL (reference sequence). The CDR3 runs 15 residues. Trimming cost V 4 bases and J 1 base; bases outside gene matches: 6. The CDR3, as DNA: TGTGCCAGCAGCCCACCGGGACAGAGGAACACTGAAGCTTTCTTT. This sequence encodes CASSPPGQRNTEAFF.

In its sample, this clone was seen once. This sequence joins TRBV5-5 and TRBJ2-7; no definite D call. The CDR3 spans 12 residues. Trimming took off 1 base at V and 2 bases at J, with 4 bases between the two ends. Germline V gives CDR1 SGHKS, CDR2 YYEKEE (reference sequence). The CDR3 DNA sequence: TGTGCCAGCAGCTTGCCGGCCTACGAGCAGTACTTC. Protein product: CASSLPAYEQYF.

The rearrangement joins TRBV6-4 to TRBJ1-1; 7 positions agree with TRBD1. J was trimmed by 3 bases and V by 6 bases; bases with no gene match: 10. Germline V CDR1 and CDR2: MRHNA, SNTAGT. CDR3 size: 15 residues. Here the CDR3 reads CASRENPGGYTEAFF. CDR3 DNA: TGTGCCAGCAGGGAAAACCCAGGGGGGTACACTGAAGCTTTCTTT.

This sequence joins TRBV18 and TRBJ2-5; D possibly corresponds to TRBD1 (5 bases). Germline CDR1 and CDR2: KGHSH and LQKENI. V lost 2 bases and J 1 base, leaving 14 bases between the germline ends. This CDR3 has 16 amino acids. This CDR3 is CASSPFSQVLQETQYF. CDR3 coding DNA: TGTGCCAGCTCACCATTTTCACAGGTGCTCCAAGAGACCCAGTACTTC.